A selection of T cell receptor beta chains follows, all from one sample in a study of blood T cell repertoires in COVID-19. Profiled with immunoSEQ multiplex PCR; TCRdb holds only in-frame clones, not every one. The sample includes 58,000 or so clones, 74% of them seen just once. Sequenced sample: peripheral blood. All receptors come from a woman older than 75 with acute or convalescent COVID-19. CDR3s include the opening cysteine and the closing phenylalanine or tryptophan. A D gene is named only where the DNA matches it firmly. The size field is filled for only some rows; it gives once, few, many or a size class.

J	V	D	size	CDR3	DNA
TRBJ1-5	TRBV28	NA	few	CASTRGGAGQPQHF	TGTGCCAGCACCCGGGGGGGAGCGGGTCAGCCCCAGCATTTT
TRBJ2-4	TRBV7-3	TRBD1	NA	CASSLTTGGIQYF	TGTGCCAGCAGCTTAACCACAGGGGGAATTCAGTACTTC
TRBJ1-4	TRBV7-2	NA	NA	CASSLFGNEKLFF	TGTGCCAGCAGCTTGTTCGGTAATGAAAAACTGTTTTTT
TRBJ2-4	TRBV5-1	NA	NA	CASSLLPLGVAKNIQYF	TGCGCCAGCAGCTTGCTTCCCCTAGGGGTAGCCAAAAACATTCAGTACTTC
TRBJ2-5	TRBV12-3/TRBV12-4	TRBD1	few	CASTPGQGRTQYF	TGTGCCAGCACTCCCGGACAGGGTAGGACCCAGTACTTC
TRBJ2-2	TRBV6-2/TRBV6-3	NA	NA	CASSLQNTGELFF	TGTGCCAGCAGCCTCCAAAACACCGGGGAGCTGTTTTTT
TRBJ2-1	TRBV7-3	NA	few	CASSLNGGGSYNEQFF	TGTGCCAGCAGCTTAAACGGCGGAGGCTCCTACAATGAGCAGTTCTTC
TRBJ1-5	TRBV27	NA	NA	CASSFWSDRNNQPQHF	TGTGCCAGCAGTTTTTGGTCGGACAGAAACAATCAGCCCCAGCATTTT
TRBJ2-7	TRBV19	NA	many	CASSPQGGVWSHEQYF	TGTGCCAGTAGTCCTCAAGGAGGGGTTTGGTCCCACGAGCAGTACTTC
TRBJ2-2	TRBV7-8	NA	NA	CASSYQGGELFF	TGTGCCAGCAGCTACCAGGGAGGGGAGCTGTTTTTT
TRBJ2-7	TRBV28	NA	NA	CASSLEGPYEQYF	TGTGCCAGCAGTTTGGAGGGCCCCTACGAGCAGTACTTC
TRBJ2-1	TRBV5-1	TRBD2	NA	CASSPLAGVNEQFF	TGCGCCAGCAGCCCTCTTGCGGGGGTGAATGAGCAGTTCTTC
TRBJ1-1	TRBV28	TRBD1	NA	CASSLSDRVTEAFF	TGTGCCAGCAGTTTATCGGACAGGGTCACTGAAGCTTTCTTT
TRBJ2-2	TRBV9	NA	NA	CASSVHSGTETGELFF	TGTGCCAGCAGCGTTCACTCCGGGACTGAGACCGGGGAGCTGTTTTTT
TRBJ2-3	TRBV6-5	NA	NA	CASSLATDTQYF	TGTGCCAGCAGCTTAGCGACAGATACGCAGTATTTT